Each of the 19 T cell receptor beta chains below was sequenced from the same sample in a study of T-cell memory formation after mild COVID-19. TCRdb reprocessed the 5' RACE reads with MiXCR, giving one entry per CDR3 protein. The sample shows about 140,000 distinct CDR3 sequences, over 15% of them seen only once. Specimen: PBMCs or a T cell subset sorted from them (not recorded which). These receptor sequences come from an adult woman who had mild COVID-19 (a few samples of this study predate the infection). Cell type and time point are not known.

This sequence joins TRBV5-1 and TRBJ1-1; no clear D. Between the trimmed V and J ends, which lost 0 bases and 8 bases, there was a span of 11 bases. In germline, CDR1 is SGHRS, CDR2 YFSETQ. CDR3 length: 13 amino acids. CDR3 in DNA: TGCGCCAGCAGCTTGGATCGTCCCGGGGAAGCTTTCTTT. It yields the protein CASSLDRPGEAFF.

The V gene is TRBV5-1, the J gene TRBJ2-5; a weak D match, TRBD2 (6 bases). CDR1 and CDR2 from the germline V gene are SGHRS and YFSETQ. The CDR3 runs 15 residues. V was trimmed by 3 bases and J by 2 bases, leaving 14 bases between them. CDR3 nucleotide sequence: TGCGCCAGCAGCTCGGGACTCAGCCGACAAGAGACCCAGTACTTC. It specifies CASSSGLSRQETQYF.

The table lists this clonotype with a few counts. The V and J genes are TRBV12-3 or TRBV12-4 and TRBJ2-1, with D unclear. Trimming took off 4 bases at V and 8 bases at J, with 12 bases between the two ends. The CDR3 loop spans 13 amino acids. CDR3 sequence: CASSWSQRDEQFF. CDR3 nucleotides: TGTGCCAGCAGTTGGTCCCAAAGGGATGAGCAGTTCTTC.

This clonotype appeared a few times. The J gene is TRBJ2-1, the V gene TRBV7-3; 12 positions agree with TRBD2. Germline lookup yields CDR1 SGHTA and CDR2 FQGTGA. The CDR3 totals 16 residues. Losses at the gene ends were 1 base for V and 8 bases for J; bases not matched to a gene: 6. The CDR3 nucleotides are TGTGCCAGCAGCTTAAGACTAGCGGGAGTTAAGGATGAGCAGTTCTTC. It encodes CASSLRLAGVKDEQFF.

This clonotype was detected only a few times. The chain combines TRBV5-1 with TRBJ1-1; 8 bases are a match to TRBD1. Germline assignment: CDR1 SGHRS and CDR2 YFSETQ. The CDR3 consists of 15 residues. The J segment lost 0 bases and the V segment lost 4 bases, leaving 5 bases of the junction unmatched. The CDR3 coding sequence is TGCGCCAGCAGCATCCGACAGGGGATGAACACTGAAGCTTTCTTT. Residues: CASSIRQGMNTEAFF.

This clonotype was counted only a few times. J is TRBJ2-3 and V is TRBV11-2; 8 nucleotides align to TRBD2. V lost 1 base to trimming and J lost 3 bases; unmatched junction nucleotides: 6. The CDR3 runs to 16 residues. Looked up from germline, CDR1 is SGHAT and CDR2 is FQNNGV. The chain's CDR3 is CASSLAPLAGTDTQYF. In nucleotides, the CDR3 is TGTGCCAGCAGCTTAGCCCCCTTAGCGGGGACAGATACGCAGTATTTT.

The V call is TRBV12-3 or TRBV12-4, the J call TRBJ1-1, with no clear D. Trimming removed 5 bases from V and 4 bases from J, with 17 bases in between. The CDR3 has 15 residues. The chain's CDR3 is CASSLLMTRGTEAFF. The CDR3, as DNA: TGTGCCAGCAGTCTCCTAATGACACGGGGCACTGAAGCTTTCTTT.

This clonotype was detected only a few times. The chain uses TRBV5-4 and TRBJ2-3; no clear D gene. CDR1 and CDR2 (germline): SGHNT, YYREEE (reference sequence). Trimming left V 4 bases short and J 6 bases short, with 12 bases between. The length of the CDR3 is 13 residues. In DNA, the CDR3 is TGTGCCAGCAGCCTTAACGTGGGGGATACGCAGTATTTT. It encodes CASSLNVGDTQYF. Complete variable domain (other parts from reference TRBV5-4 and TRBJ2-3): ETGVTQSPTHLIKTRGQQVTLRCSSQSGHNTVSWYQQALGQGPQFIFQYYREEENGRGNFPPRFSGLQFPNYSSELNVNALELDDSALYLCASSLNVGDTQYFGPGTRLTVL.

This clonotype showed up just a few times. CDR3 sequence reads: CAWSVLGGGQETQYF. For the CDR3, the DNA is TGTGCCTGGAGTGTATTAGGTGGGGGACAAGAGACCCAGTACTTC. The chain recombines TRBV30 with TRBJ2-5; possibly TRBD1 or TRBD2 for D (5 bases each). CDR3 length: 15 residues. CDR1 and CDR2 (germline): GTSNPN, SVGIG (reference sequence). Trimming removed 0 bases from V and 2 bases from J, with 13 bases in between. Based on the CDR3 plus reference TRBV30 and TRBJ2-5, the full variable domain is SQTIHQWPATLVQPVGSPLSLECTVEGTSNPNLYWYRQAAGRGLQLLFYSVGIGQISSEVPQNLSASRPQDRQFILSSKKLLLSDSGFYLCAWSVLGGGQETQYFGPGTRLLVL.

V gene TRBV5-1 combines with J gene TRBJ2-3, with TRBD1 identical over 10 bases. The length of the CDR3 is 16 residues. Germline V gene lookup returns CDR1 SGHRS and CDR2 YFSETQ. V dropped 4 bases and J dropped 3; count of bases not matched to a gene: 8. For the CDR3, the DNA is TGCGCCAGCAGCCCCGGACAGGGGGTCTTGACAGATACGCAGTATTTT. Its translation: CASSPGQGVLTDTQYF.

Here the CDR3 DNA reads TGTGCCATCAGTGAGTCGCCGGAAGGGAATACGCAGTATTTT. Amino acids: CAISESPEGNTQYF. The rearrangement uses TRBV10-3 and TRBJ2-3, with D uncertain. Germline V CDR1 and CDR2: ENHRY, SYGVKD. V lost 0 bases, J lost 7 bases, and 11 bases lay in between. The CDR3 is made up of 14 amino acids.

V gene TRBV5-1 combines with J gene TRBJ2-7; D could derive from TRBD1 or TRBD2 (5 bases each). The CDR3 spans 14 residues. The V and J ends lost 2 bases and 3 bases respectively, with 12 bases between them. Germline CDR1 SGHRS, CDR2 YFSETQ. CDR3 sequence (DNA): TGCGCCAGCAGCTTTTGGGGGAAGGACTACGAGCAGTACTTC. It codes for CASSFWGKDYEQYF. The variable domain in full, completed from reference TRBV5-1 and TRBJ2-7, reads KAGVTQTPRYLIKTRGQQVTLSCSPISGHRSVSWYQQTPGQGLQFLFEYFSETQRNKGNFPGRFSGRQFSNSRSEMNVSTLELGDSALYLCASSFWGKDYEQYFGPGTRLTVT.

The chain carries TRBV4-2 and TRBJ1-2, with 7 positions matching TRBD1. The ends lost 2 bases at V and 3 bases at J; junction bases unmatched: 6. Germline CDR1 is LGHNA and CDR2 is YNFKEQ. The CDR3 runs 15 residues. Here the CDR3 DNA reads TGTGCCAGCAGCCAACTTGGACAGGAGGACTATGGCTACACCTTC. Protein sequence: CASSQLGQEDYGYTF.

The chain employs TRBV7-9 and TRBJ2-5; D may correspond to TRBD1 or TRBD2 (5 bases each). The germline V gene has CDR1 SEHNR and CDR2 FQNEAQ (reference sequence). The CDR3 is 15 residues long. V was pared by 5 bases and J by 3 bases, with 16 bases between. The CDR3 region has the DNA TGTGCCAGCAGCCATACACGGGGCAGAGAAGAGACCCAGTACTTC. Translation: CASSHTRGREETQYF. The whole variable domain, filled in from reference TRBV7-9 and TRBJ2-5, reads DTGVSQNPRHKITKRGQNVTFRCDPISEHNRLYWYRQTLGQGPEFLTYFQNEAQLEKSRLLSDRFSAERPKGSFSTLEIQRTEQGDSAMYLCASSHTRGREETQYFGPGTRLLVL.

The chain couples TRBV23-1 to TRBJ1-5, with a possible D match to TRBD1 (5 bases). TRBV23-1 is recorded as an ORF, its role being uncertain. CDR3 length: 12 residues. Between the trimmed V and J ends, which lost 3 bases and 6 bases, there was a span of 6 bases. The CDR3 DNA reads TGCGCCAGCAGTCACGGGGGTCAGCCCCAGCATTTT. Translation: CASSHGGQPQHF.

This chain links TRBV27 with TRBJ1-3; 7 bases map to TRBD1. In germline, CDR1 is MNHEY, CDR2 SMNVEV (reference sequence). CDR3 length: 22 amino acids. The V and J ends lost 2 bases and 0 bases, in that order; junction bases with no gene match: 22. The CDR3 DNA reads TGTGCCAGCAGTTTAAGGTATTTACCGACAGGGCCTTCACGTCACTCTGGAAACACCATATATTTT. This gives the protein CASSLRYLPTGPSRHSGNTIYF.

This rearrangement joins TRBV5-5 to TRBJ2-2; 12 bases map to TRBD2. CDR1 and CDR2 (germline): SGHKS, YYEKEE (reference sequence). CDR3 size: 18 residues. Trimming removed 2 bases from V and 3 bases from J; junction bases left unmatched: 8. The CDR3 DNA reads as TGTGCCAGCAGCTTCCCTAGCGGGGGGGCCATACACACCGGGGAGCTGTTTTTT. Residues: CASSFPSGGAIHTGELFF.

This clonotype was detected only a few times. The chain couples TRBV7-2 to TRBJ2-2, with TRBD1 identical over 8 bases. The CDR3 is 16 residues long. V was pared by 4 bases and J by 2 bases, with 6 bases of the junction left unmatched. Germline V CDR1 and CDR2: SGHTA, FQGNSA. The CDR3 here is CASSSRTGRNTGELFF. The CDR3 DNA reads TGTGCCAGCAGCTCCCGGACAGGGAGAAACACCGGGGAGCTGTTTTTT. Drawing the rest from reference TRBV7-2 and TRBJ2-2, the complete variable domain is GAGVSQSPSNKVTEKGKDVELRCDPISGHTALYWYRQSLGQGLEFLIYFQGNSAPDKSGLPSDRFSAERTGGSVSTLTIQRTQQEDSAVYLCASSSRTGRNTGELFFGEGSRLTVL.

This clonotype appeared a single time. The gene calls are TRBV9 and TRBJ2-5; TRBD1 might be the D (6 bases). Germline CDR1 is SGDLS and CDR2 is YYNGEE. Trimming removed 3 bases at V and 4 bases at J, with 13 bases between. The CDR3 spans 14 residues. The CDR3 sequence is CASSGTGQIETQYF. For the CDR3, the DNA is TGTGCCAGCAGCGGCACGGGACAAATAGAGACCCAGTACTTC.